This T cell receptor (beta chain) was sequenced for a study of regulatory T cells in long-lasting Graves disease. Described time point: persistent/refractory GD, antithyroid drugs over 5 years with positive TRAb. Making the TCR library involved RNA that had been extracted from PBMCs. The V gene's germline CDR1 is MDHEN and CDR2 SYDVKM. Trimming took 2 bases from V and 2 from J, leaving 10 bases between them. The CDR3 runs to 14 residues. This clonotype was detected ten times or more. Its antigen is currently unknown. Libraries of TCR beta came from iRepertoire HTBI primers plus Arm-PCR of CDR3 regions. TCRdb re-called the multiplex PCR reads through MiXCR, storing one row per CDR3 protein. The sample includes 310,000 or so distinct CDR3 sequences, roughly 21% of them seen just once. Study-level results: Thyroid tissue was not sampled; only peripheral blood was.

Sequencing was performed on peripheral blood mononuclear cells (PBMCs), taken when the disease was refractory, from a patient treated with antithyroid drugs. This chain uses TRBV28 with TRBJ2-7, with D hard to call. This receptor was taken from a female donor with Graves disease. This CDR3 is CASSLIVPPYEQYF. The CDR3, as DNA: TGTGCCAGCAGTTTAATAGTTCCTCCCTACGAGCAGTACTTC.